The 20 T cell receptor beta chains reported below all come from one sample, sequenced in a study of T cell responses to AZD1222 COVID-19 vaccine. Produced via immunoSEQ multiplex PCR; TCRdb's table is partial and in-frame only. The data contain under 200,000 clones, more than 70% of them seen just once; the ten biggest clones take up roughly 26%. The source material was peripheral blood, sampled 28 days after the second AZD1222 dose. Receptors originate from an adult who received the AZD1222 COVID-19 vaccine.

This chain uses TRBV7-2 with TRBJ2-7; 8 bases align to TRBD1. Per germline, CDR1 SGHTA and CDR2 FQGNSA. The CDR3 length is 13 residues. The V segment lost 6 bases and the J segment 5 bases; nucleotides outside the gene matches: 6. CDR3 in amino acids: CASRSTGGDEQYF. The CDR3 nucleotides are TGTGCCAGCAGGTCTACAGGGGGTGACGAGCAGTACTTC.

The count of this clone is one. The chain combines TRBV3-1 (or the pseudogene TRBV3-2) with TRBJ2-2; 16 nucleotides match TRBD2. Per germline, CDR1 LGHDT and CDR2 YNNKEL (reference sequence). CDR3 length: 21 amino acids. J lost 4 bases, V lost 0 bases, and 11 bases had no gene match. CDR3 region: CASSQDSGGLAGGPITGELFF. The CDR3 DNA is TGTGCCAGCAGCCAAGATAGTGGGGGACTAGCGGGAGGGCCAATCACCGGGGAGCTGTTTTTT.

This clone was found once. This sequence joins TRBV6-5 and TRBJ2-2; D call uncertain. The CDR3 has 13 residues. Germline V lookup: CDR1 MNHEY, CDR2 SVGAGI. V was shortened by 6 bases and J by 6 bases, with 11 bases between the two germline ends. The CDR3 DNA reads TGTGCCAGCAGAGGGCCCATGCCCGGGGAGCTGTTTTTT. Its translation is CASRGPMPGELFF.

This CDR3 is CASSLVTSGFYNEQFF. In DNA, the CDR3 is TGTGCCAGCAGCCTCGTTACTAGCGGGTTTTACAATGAGCAGTTCTTC. The V gene is TRBV7-9, the J gene TRBJ2-1, with 9 bases aligning to TRBD2. Looked up from germline, CDR1 is SEHNR and CDR2 is FQNEAQ (reference sequence). The CDR3 has 16 amino acids. The trim removed 5 bases at V and 4 bases at J, leaving 9 bases unmatched.

The CDR3: CASSSGQGSGYEQYF. CDR3 DNA sequence: TGTGCCAGCAGCTCTGGACAGGGTTCGGGCTACGAGCAGTACTTC. The V gene is TRBV7-9, the J gene TRBJ2-7, with 8 bases lining up with TRBD1. The ends lost 4 bases at V and 3 bases at J; junction bases unmatched: 8. The germline gives CDR1 SEHNR, CDR2 FQNEAQ (reference sequence). The CDR3 totals 15 residues.

This rearrangement joins TRBV4-1 to TRBJ2-3; D is undetermined. The V gene lost 1 base and the J gene lost 2 bases, with 19 bases spanning the gap. There are 18 residues in the CDR3. The germline gives CDR1 MGHRA, CDR2 YSYEKL. The CDR3 reads CASSQGLSWTISTDTQYF. DNA of the CDR3: TGCGCCAGCAGCCAAGGCCTTTCCTGGACCATTTCCACAGATACGCAGTATTTT.

In DNA, the CDR3 is TGTGCCTGGACCCTCCGGGAGCACTACTCCTACGAGCAGTACTTC. Its protein is CAWTLREHYSYEQYF. The J gene is TRBJ2-7, the V gene TRBV30; TRBD2 might be the D (6 bases). V lost 4 bases, J lost 0 bases, and 16 bases lay in between. Germline CDR1 and CDR2: GTSNPN and SVGIG (reference sequence). CDR3 size: 15 residues. The full variable domain, its missing parts supplied by reference TRBV30 and TRBJ2-7, is SQTIHQWPATLVQPVGSPLSLECTVEGTSNPNLYWYRQAAGRGLQLLFYSVGIGQISSEVPQNLSASRPQDRQFILSSKKLLLSDSGFYLCAWTLREHYSYEQYFGPGTRLTVT.

The chain is built from TRBV9 and TRBJ1-5; no clear D. This CDR3 has 14 amino acids. V was clipped by 0 bases and J by 2 bases, with 6 bases between them. CDR1 and CDR2 from the germline V gene are SGDLS and YYNGEE. The CDR3 bases are TGTGCCAGCAGCGTAGGTATAGGCAATCAGCCCCAGCATTTT. It is translated as CASSVGIGNQPQHF.

Of note for this clone: Relative to the germline gene, one junction end is altered; a read error may explain this. The J gene is TRBJ2-3, the V gene TRBV7-2, with D uncertain. The CDR3 covers 13 residues. Germline V lookup: CDR1 SGHTA, CDR2 FQGNSA. The CDR3 region is CASSLEVAETQYF. CDR3 nucleotide sequence: TGTGCCAGCAGCTTAGAAGTTGCAGAGACGCAGTATTTT.

This chain connects TRBV7-2 to TRBJ2-2, with no clear D. Per the germline V gene, CDR1 is SGHTA and CDR2 is FQGNSA. V was pared by 6 bases and J by 1 base, with 15 bases between. The CDR3 has 16 amino acids. The CDR3 region has the DNA TGTGCCAGCAGTTTAAGAACGGCAGGGAACACCGGGGAGCTGTTTTTT. Protein product: CASSLRTAGNTGELFF.

The chain is built from TRBV6-4 and TRBJ1-5, with D tentatively TRBD1 (5 bases). The CDR3 contains 15 residues. V lost 6 bases, J lost 7 bases, and 19 bases lay in between. CDR1 and CDR2 (germline): MRHNA, SNTAGT. The CDR3 bases are TGTGCCAGCAGCCCCGGGGGGGAAAGGGGCCAGCCCCAGCATTTT. This gives the protein CASSPGGERGQPQHF.

J is TRBJ1-2 and V is TRBV12-3 or TRBV12-4; unclear D gene. The length of the CDR3 is 13 residues. Trimming cost V 1 base and J 2 bases, with 5 bases left between them. DNA for the CDR3: TGTGCCAGCAGTTTAGGTGGAAACTATGGCTACACCTTC. Residues: CASSLGGNYGYTF.

The J gene is TRBJ1-3, the V gene TRBV9; D not certain. The CDR3 contains 15 residues. Deletions cut 4 bases from V and 3 bases from J, with 14 bases between. CDR1 and CDR2 (germline): SGDLS, YYNGEE. CDR3 in DNA: TGTGCCAGCAGCCCCCCGCGGGCTAGTGGAAACACCATATATTTT. This translates into CASSPPRASGNTIYF. The full variable domain, with the rest looked up from reference TRBV9 and TRBJ1-3, is DSGVTQTPKHLITATGQRVTLRCSPRSGDLSVYWYQQSLDQGLQFLIQYYNGEERAKGNILERFSAQQFPDLHSELNLSSLELGDSALYFCASSPPRASGNTIYFGEGSWLTVV.

This chain joins TRBV4-1 and TRBJ2-7, with 7 bases fitting TRBD1. This CDR3 spans 15 amino acids. V shed 0 bases, J shed 2 bases, and the junction held 4 bases outside the gene matches. Germline lookup yields CDR1 MGHRA and CDR2 YSYEKL. The CDR3 DNA reads as TGCGCCAGCAGCCAAGATAGGGACAGTACCTACGAGCAGTACTTC. This encodes CASSQDRDSTYEQYF.

V gene TRBV7-2 combines with J gene TRBJ1-2, with a weak D call TRBD1 (5 bases). The CDR3 covers 14 residues. The V gene lost 4 bases and the J gene lost 3 bases, with 12 bases spanning the gap. Germline V gene sequence: CDR1 SGHTA, CDR2 FQGNSA. DNA of the CDR3: TGTGCCAGCAGCTCCAACAGGAACCACTATGGCTACACCTTC. Encoded protein: CASSSNRNHYGYTF.

The V call is TRBV18, the J call TRBJ2-5; D remains ambiguous. Per the germline V gene, CDR1 is KGHSH and CDR2 is LQKENI. V was shortened by 3 bases and J by 4 bases, with 9 bases between the two germline ends. The CDR3 totals 13 residues. DNA of the CDR3: TGTGCCAGCTCACCGGTTGTCTTAGAGACCCAGTACTTC. This encodes CASSPVVLETQYF.

The chain combines TRBV4-2 with TRBJ1-2; tentatively, D is TRBD1 (6 bases). Trimming pared 5 bases from V and 7 bases from J, leaving 14 bases between. CDR3 length: 13 amino acids. Germline assignment: CDR1 LGHNA and CDR2 YNFKEQ. The CDR3 here is CASSTGGRAGYTF. CDR3 nucleotide sequence: TGTGCCAGCAGCACCGGGGGGCGGGCTGGCTACACCTTC.

The J gene is TRBJ1-6, the V gene TRBV19; TRBD1 agrees at 7 bases. Per the germline V gene, CDR1 is LNHDA and CDR2 is SQIVND (reference sequence). The J segment lost 5 bases and the V segment lost 7 bases, leaving 14 bases of the junction unmatched. The CDR3 has 17 residues. CDR3 loop: CASNHWTGRNNNSPLHF. CDR3 coding DNA: TGTGCCAGTAACCATTGGACAGGTCGGAACAATAATTCACCCCTCCACTTT.

Here the CDR3 DNA reads TGTGCCAGCAGCTCGGGGACAGGACAGGGGCCCTACGAGCAGTACTTC. Amino acids: CASSSGTGQGPYEQYF. The V and J genes are TRBV7-9 and TRBJ2-7; 9 positions match TRBD1. CDR3 size: 16 residues. The germline V gene has CDR1 SEHNR and CDR2 FQNEAQ (reference sequence). V lost 4 bases, J lost 2 bases, and 9 bases stayed unmatched.

In DNA form, the CDR3 reads TGTGCCACCAGCAGAGGTGGGACATCTGCCACCTACGAGCAGTACTTC. Residues: CATSRGGTSATYEQYF. The rearrangement joins TRBV15 to TRBJ2-7; TRBD1 might be the D (6 bases). Germline lookup yields CDR1 LNHNV and CDR2 YYDKDF (reference sequence). The germline V and J ends were trimmed by 1 base and 2 bases, with 15 bases remaining between them. The CDR3 is made up of 16 amino acids.